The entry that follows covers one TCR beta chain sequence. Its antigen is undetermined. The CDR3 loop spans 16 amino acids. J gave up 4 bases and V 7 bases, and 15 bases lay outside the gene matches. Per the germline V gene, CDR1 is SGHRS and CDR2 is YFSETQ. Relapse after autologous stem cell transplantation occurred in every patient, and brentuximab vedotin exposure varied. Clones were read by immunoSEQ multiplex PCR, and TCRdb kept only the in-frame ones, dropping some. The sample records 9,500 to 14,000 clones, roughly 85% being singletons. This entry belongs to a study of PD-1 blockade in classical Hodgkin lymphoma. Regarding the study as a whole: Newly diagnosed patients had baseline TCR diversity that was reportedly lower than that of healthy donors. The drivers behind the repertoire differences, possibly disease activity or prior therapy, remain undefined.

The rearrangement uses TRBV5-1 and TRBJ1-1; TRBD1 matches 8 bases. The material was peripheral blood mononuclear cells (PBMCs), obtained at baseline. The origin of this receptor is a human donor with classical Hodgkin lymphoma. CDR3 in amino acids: CASVPQGGTGGTEAFF. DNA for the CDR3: TGCGCCAGCGTACCCCAAGGTGGAACAGGGGGCACTGAAGCTTTCTTT.